One and the same sample provided the 5 T cell receptor beta chains below, sequenced in a study of OX40 agonist ivuxolimab in advanced cancers. Assay: immunoSEQ multiplex PCR; the TCRdb copy retains only in-frame clones and omits some. Here the sample spans about 47,000 clones, around 85% being singletons. The sample consisted of CD4+ or CD8+ T cells sorted from blood, taken in a trial of the OX40 agonist ivuxolimab. These receptors were collected from an adult with an advanced solid tumor such as melanoma, head and neck, liver or kidney cancer.

There are a few counts of this clone. V usage is TRBV7-9 and J usage is TRBJ2-1; 10 bases align to TRBD2. The V segment lost 4 bases and the J segment 3 bases; nucleotides outside the gene matches: 3. The germline V gene has CDR1 SEHNR and CDR2 FQNEAQ (reference sequence). The CDR3 contains 15 residues. The CDR3 loop is CASSSGTSDYNEQFF. As DNA, the CDR3 is TGTGCCAGCAGCTCCGGGACTAGCGACTACAATGAGCAGTTCTTC.

The V gene is TRBV18, the J gene TRBJ2-1, with D unclear. The CDR3 loop spans 13 amino acids. CDR1 is KGHSH, CDR2 LQKENI, per germline. Deletions cut 0 bases from V and 3 bases from J, with 3 bases between. This CDR3 reads CASSPPNYNEQFF. CDR3 DNA sequence: TGTGCCAGCTCACCACCCAACTACAATGAGCAGTTCTTC.

The rearrangement uses TRBV11-1 and TRBJ2-6; TRBD2 matches at 7 bases. The ends lost 3 bases at V and 3 bases at J; junction bases unmatched: 2. The CDR3 extends over 15 amino acids. Germline V lookup: CDR1 SGHAT, CDR2 FQDESV (reference sequence). CDR3 sequence (DNA): TGTGCCAGCAGCTTGCGGGGGAGTGGGGCCAACGTCCTGACTTTC. Residues: CASSLRGSGANVLTF.

The chain joins TRBV5-1 to TRBJ2-7; no firm D call. V lost 0 bases, J lost 2 bases, and 12 bases lay in between. The CDR3 covers 15 residues. In germline, CDR1 is SGHRS, CDR2 YFSETQ. CDR3 DNA: TGCGCCAGCAGCTTGGGAGCCAGTACCCCCTACGAGCAGTACTTC. It codes for CASSLGASTPYEQYF.

This sequence joins TRBV5-4 and TRBJ2-6; no clear D gene. Trimming left V 4 bases short and J 0 bases short, with 2 bases between. Germline CDR1 and CDR2: SGHNT and YYREEE (reference sequence). The CDR3 runs to 13 residues. CDR3 DNA sequence: TGTGCCAGCAGCCTCTCTGGGGCCAACGTCCTGACTTTC. Translating it yields CASSLSGANVLTF.